A single TCR beta chain is shown here with its context. This receptor's antigen is unknown. It has no much larger one-base neighbor in the sample; base qualities were not kept. These data belong to a study of radiotherapy plus CTLA-4 blockade in lung cancer (dated by TCRdb to 2016 to 2019). Background for the entire study: Among the enrolled patients, approximately 18% had an objective response, and roughly 30% reached disease control.

The study evaluated CTLA-4 blockade (ipilimumab) given together with focal radiation therapy in patients who had chemo-refractory metastatic non-small-cell lung cancer. Study-level results and caveats: The strongest predictors of response were reported to be early dynamic shifts in blood T cell clones along with a rise in serum interferon-beta following radiation. After treatment with radiotherapy and ipilimumab, TCR clones that originated in tumors expanded in peripheral blood.

Libraries were made using the immunoSEQ multiplex PCR assay. Held by TCRdb, this immuneACCESS table contains in-frame sequences only and omits some clones. Under half of the omission traces to an unresolved V gene where checked; the cause of the rest is unknown. Here the sample has about 87,000 clones; 85% to 90% occur a single time. The biggest ten clones account for over 15% of the sample. Inclusive of the bounding cysteine and phenylalanine, the CDR3 is 17 residues long. The kept DNA is CDR3 alone, 51 bases in frame from the first base. Trimming at the junction amounts to 7 bases on V and 4 bases on J, and the germline ends lie 24 bases apart. Taken from the germline V gene (reference sequence), the CDR1 and CDR2 loops are LNHDA and SQIVND.

This clonotype was obtained from a human donor with non-small cell lung cancer that progressed on radiotherapy plus ipilimumab. This chain joins TRBV19 to TRBJ2-3; the D gene is possibly TRBD2, with 6 bases matching. The material sequenced was peripheral blood, taken from a patient treated with radiotherapy plus ipilimumab. The CDR3 has the sequence CASMWQGGTSGADTQYF. The DNA is as follows: TGTGCCAGTATGTGGCAGGGAGGCACCTCCGGAGCAGATACGCAGTATTTT. Supplemented by the reference TRBV19 and TRBJ2-3 proteins around the CDR3, the complete variable domain is DGGITQSPKYLFRKEGQNVTLSCEQNLNHDAMYWYRQDPGQGLRLIYYSQIVNDFQKGDIAEGYSVSREKKESFPLTVTSAQKNPTAFYLCASMWQGGTSGADTQYFGPGTRLTVL.